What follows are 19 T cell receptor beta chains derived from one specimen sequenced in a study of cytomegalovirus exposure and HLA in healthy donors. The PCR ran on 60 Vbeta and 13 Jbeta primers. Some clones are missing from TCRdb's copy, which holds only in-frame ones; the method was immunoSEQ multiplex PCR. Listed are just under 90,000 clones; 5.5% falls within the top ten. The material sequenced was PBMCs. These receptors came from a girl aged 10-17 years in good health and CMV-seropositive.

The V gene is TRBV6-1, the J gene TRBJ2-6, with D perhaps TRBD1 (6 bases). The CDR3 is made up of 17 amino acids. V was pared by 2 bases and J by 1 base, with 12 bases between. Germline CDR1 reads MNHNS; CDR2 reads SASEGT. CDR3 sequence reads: CASSERLTGSGANVLTF. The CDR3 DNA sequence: TGTGCCAGCAGTGAAAGGTTGACAGGTTCTGGGGCCAACGTCCTGACTTTC.

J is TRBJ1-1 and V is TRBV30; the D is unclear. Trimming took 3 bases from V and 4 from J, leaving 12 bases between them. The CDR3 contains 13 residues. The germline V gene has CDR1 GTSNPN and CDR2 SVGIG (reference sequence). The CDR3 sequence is CAWREEDFTEAFF. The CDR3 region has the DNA TGTGCCTGGAGGGAGGAGGATTTCACTGAAGCTTTCTTT.

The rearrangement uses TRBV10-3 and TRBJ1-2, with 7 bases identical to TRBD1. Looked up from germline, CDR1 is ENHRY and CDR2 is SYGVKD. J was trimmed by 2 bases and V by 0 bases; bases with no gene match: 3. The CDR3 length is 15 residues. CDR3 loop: CAISESLDRNYGYTF. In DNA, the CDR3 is TGTGCCATCAGTGAGTCTCTGGACAGGAACTATGGCTACACCTTC.

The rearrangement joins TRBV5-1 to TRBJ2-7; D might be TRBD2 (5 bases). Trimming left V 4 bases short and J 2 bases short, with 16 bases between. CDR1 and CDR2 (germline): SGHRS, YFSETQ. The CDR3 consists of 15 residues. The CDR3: CASSGREKGTYEQYF. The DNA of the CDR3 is TGCGCCAGCAGCGGACGGGAAAAGGGTACCTACGAGCAGTACTTC. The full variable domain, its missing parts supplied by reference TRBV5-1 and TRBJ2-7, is KAGVTQTPRYLIKTRGQQVTLSCSPISGHRSVSWYQQTPGQGLQFLFEYFSETQRNKGNFPGRFSGRQFSNSRSEMNVSTLELGDSALYLCASSGREKGTYEQYFGPGTRLTVT.

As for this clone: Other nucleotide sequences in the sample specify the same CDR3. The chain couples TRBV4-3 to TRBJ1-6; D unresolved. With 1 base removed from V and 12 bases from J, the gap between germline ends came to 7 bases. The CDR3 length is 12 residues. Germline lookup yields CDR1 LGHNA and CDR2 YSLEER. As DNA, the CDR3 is TGCGCCAGCAGCCAAGTGGAGGGACCCCTCCACTTT. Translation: CASSQVEGPLHF.

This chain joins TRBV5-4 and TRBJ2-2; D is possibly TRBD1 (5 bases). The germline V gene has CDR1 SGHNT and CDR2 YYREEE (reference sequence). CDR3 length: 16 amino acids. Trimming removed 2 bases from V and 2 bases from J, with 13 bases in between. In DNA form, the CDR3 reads TGTGCCAGCAGCTTAGATCGGACATTAAACACCGGGGAGCTGTTTTTT. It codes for CASSLDRTLNTGELFF.

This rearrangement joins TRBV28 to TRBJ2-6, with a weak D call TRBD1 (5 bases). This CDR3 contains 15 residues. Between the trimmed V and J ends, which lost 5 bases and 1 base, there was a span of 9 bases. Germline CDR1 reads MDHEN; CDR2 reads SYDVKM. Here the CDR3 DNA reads TGTGCCAGCAGTGCACAGGCATCTGGGGCCAACGTCCTGACTTTC. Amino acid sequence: CASSAQASGANVLTF.

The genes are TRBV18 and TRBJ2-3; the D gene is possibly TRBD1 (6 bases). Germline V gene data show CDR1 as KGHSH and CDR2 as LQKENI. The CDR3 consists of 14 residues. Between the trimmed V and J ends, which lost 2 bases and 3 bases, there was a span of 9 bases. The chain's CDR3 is CASSPGGLTDTQYF. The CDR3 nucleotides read TGTGCCAGCTCACCAGGGGGCCTGACAGATACGCAGTATTTT.

DNA of the CDR3: TGTGCCAGCAGCTTAAGTGACAGTTGGACCGGGGAGCTGTTTTTT. Protein product: CASSLSDSWTGELFF. This chain joins TRBV7-2 and TRBJ2-2, with D tentatively TRBD1 (5 bases). The germline V gene encodes CDR1 SGHTA and CDR2 FQGNSA. V was trimmed by 2 bases and J by 5 bases, leaving 12 bases between them. The length of the CDR3 is 15 residues.

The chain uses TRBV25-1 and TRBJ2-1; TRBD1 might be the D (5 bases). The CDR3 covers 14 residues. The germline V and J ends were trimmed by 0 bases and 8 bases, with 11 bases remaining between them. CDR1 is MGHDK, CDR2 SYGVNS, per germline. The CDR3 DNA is TGTGCCAGCAGTGAATATAATGGCAGGGATGAGCAGTTCTTC. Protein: CASSEYNGRDEQFF.

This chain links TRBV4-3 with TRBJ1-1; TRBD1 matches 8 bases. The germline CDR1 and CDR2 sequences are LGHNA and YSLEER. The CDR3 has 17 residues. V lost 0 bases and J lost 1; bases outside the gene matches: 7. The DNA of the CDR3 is TGCGCCAGCAGCCAAGAATCGGCAGGGGGCAAGAACACTGAAGCTTTCTTT. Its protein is CASSQESAGGKNTEAFF.

CDR3 DNA sequence: TGCAGCGTTGAAGACGACGGGGACTATGGCTACACCTTC. Protein: CSVEDDGDYGYTF. V gene TRBV29-1 combines with J gene TRBJ1-2; D is unresolved. V lost 0 bases and J 3 bases, leaving 8 bases between the germline ends. This CDR3 region has 13 residues. Germline CDR1 is SQVTM and CDR2 is ANQGSEA.

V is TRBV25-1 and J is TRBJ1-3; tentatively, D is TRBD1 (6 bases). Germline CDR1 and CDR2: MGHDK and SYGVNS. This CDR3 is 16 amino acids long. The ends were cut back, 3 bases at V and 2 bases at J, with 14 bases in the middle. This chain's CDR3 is CASSDSGGLTGNTIYF. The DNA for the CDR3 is TGTGCCAGCAGTGACTCGGGGGGGCTGACTGGAAACACCATATATTTT.

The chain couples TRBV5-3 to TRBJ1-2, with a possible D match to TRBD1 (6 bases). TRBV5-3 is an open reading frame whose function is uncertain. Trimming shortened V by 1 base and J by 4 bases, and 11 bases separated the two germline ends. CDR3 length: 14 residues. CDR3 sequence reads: CARSLQGKGYGYTF. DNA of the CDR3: TGTGCCAGAAGCTTGCAGGGGAAGGGCTATGGCTACACCTTC.

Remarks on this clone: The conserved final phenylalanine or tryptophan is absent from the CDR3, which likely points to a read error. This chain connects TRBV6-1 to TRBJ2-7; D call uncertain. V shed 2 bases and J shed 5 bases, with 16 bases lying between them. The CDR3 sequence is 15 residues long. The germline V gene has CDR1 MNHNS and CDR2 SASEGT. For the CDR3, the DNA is TGTGCCAGCAGTGAACATAGTGGGCCCGGCAACGAGCAGTACCTC. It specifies CASSEHSGPGNEQYL.

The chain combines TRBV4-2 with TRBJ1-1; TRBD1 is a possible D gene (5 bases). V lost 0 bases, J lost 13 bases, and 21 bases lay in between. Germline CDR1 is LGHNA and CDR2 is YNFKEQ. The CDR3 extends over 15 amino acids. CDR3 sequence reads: CASSQDQDPGAKDFF. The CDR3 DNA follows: TGTGCCAGCAGCCAAGATCAGGATCCTGGGGCTAAAGATTTCTTT.

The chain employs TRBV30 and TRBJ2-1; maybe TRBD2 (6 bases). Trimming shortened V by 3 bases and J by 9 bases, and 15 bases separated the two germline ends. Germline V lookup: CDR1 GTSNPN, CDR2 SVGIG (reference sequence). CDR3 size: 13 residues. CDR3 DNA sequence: TGTGCCTGGAGCAGTGGGACCGGGGGTGAGCAGTTCTTC. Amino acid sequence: CAWSSGTGGEQFF.

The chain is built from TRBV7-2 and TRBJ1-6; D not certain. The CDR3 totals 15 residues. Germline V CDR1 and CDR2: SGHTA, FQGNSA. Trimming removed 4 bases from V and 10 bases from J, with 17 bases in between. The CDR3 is CASSSSPQRTSPLHF. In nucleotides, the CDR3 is TGTGCCAGCAGCTCATCCCCACAGCGGACCTCACCCCTCCACTTT.

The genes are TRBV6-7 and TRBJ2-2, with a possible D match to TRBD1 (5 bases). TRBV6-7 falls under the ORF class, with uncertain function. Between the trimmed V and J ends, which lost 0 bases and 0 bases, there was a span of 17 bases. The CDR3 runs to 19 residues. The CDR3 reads CASSYSNIKGPSNTGELFF. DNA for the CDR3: TGTGCCAGCAGTTACTCGAACATCAAGGGGCCGTCGAACACCGGGGAGCTGTTTTTT.